The 11 T cell receptor beta chains below all came from one sample that was sequenced in a study of regulatory T cells in long-lasting Graves disease. Arm-PCR of CDR3 regions with iRepertoire HTBI primers generated TCR beta libraries. MiXCR, run by TCRdb on the multiplex PCR reads, gives a single entry per CDR3 protein. In the table there are hundreds of thousands of distinct CDR3 sequences, 16% of which are singletons. Specified time point: newly diagnosed GD, antithyroid drugs for less than 3 months. Generation of the TCR library employed RNA extracted from PBMCs. A further study also used this sample, focusing on T cells in Graves' hyperthyroidism and ophthalmopathy.

This material consisted of peripheral blood mononuclear cells (PBMCs), taken at new diagnosis, from a patient treated with antithyroid drugs. These receptors were collected from a middle-aged man with Graves disease.

This clonotype was counted at least ten times. The chain uses TRBV4-2 and TRBJ2-7, with D unresolved. Germline loops: CDR1 LGHNA, CDR2 YNFKEQ. The CDR3 contains 15 residues. V lost 3 bases and J lost 1, with 13 bases in between. The chain's CDR3 is CASSHSGSSSYEQYF. CDR3 DNA sequence: TGTGCCAGCAGCCATTCCGGGTCTTCTTCCTACGAGCAGTACTTC.

This clonotype was seen at least ten times. The CDR3 here is CASSPGGSVYNEQFF. The CDR3 DNA follows: TGTGCCAGCAGCCCAGGGGGATCGGTTTACAATGAGCAGTTCTTC. The genes are TRBV11-2 and TRBJ2-1; 7 bases are shared with TRBD1. Germline V gives CDR1 SGHAT, CDR2 FQNNGV. The CDR3 loop spans 15 amino acids. V lost 5 bases and J lost 4; bases outside the gene matches: 8.

This clonotype was seen only a few times. The J gene is TRBJ1-1, the V gene TRBV7-2; D not certain. This CDR3 has 14 amino acids. Germline CDR1 and CDR2: SGHTA and FQGNSA. V was shortened by 2 bases and J by 1 base, with 8 bases between the two germline ends. The chain's CDR3 is CASSLMAWNTEAFF. The CDR3, as DNA: TGTGCCAGCAGCTTAATGGCGTGGAACACTGAAGCTTTCTTT.

This clonotype was counted between two and nine times. The chain joins TRBV7-3 to TRBJ2-2, with 7 bases lining up with TRBD2. V lost 5 bases to trimming and J lost 2 bases; unmatched junction nucleotides: 17. Looked up from germline, CDR1 is SGHTA and CDR2 is FQGTGA. This CDR3 comprises 19 residues. CDR3 nucleotide sequence: TGTGCCAGCAGCCGTCTAGGACGGGGGGTGGACCGTAACACCGGGGAGCTGTTTTTT. This gives the protein CASSRLGRGVDRNTGELFF.

In this sample, this clonotype turned up a few times. The chain links TRBV7-9 to TRBJ2-2; 9 positions agree with TRBD2. V trimming: 5 bases; J trimming: 6 bases; junction bases outside the gene matches: 7. CDR3 size: 15 residues. Germline CDR1 reads SEHNR; CDR2 reads FQNEAQ (reference sequence). CDR3 residues: CASSPGLAWAGELFF. Written as DNA, the CDR3 is TGTGCCAGCAGCCCGGGACTAGCCTGGGCCGGGGAGCTGTTTTTT.

The table lists this clonotype with many counts. The chain uses TRBV28 and TRBJ2-7; D assignment may be TRBD1 or TRBD2 (5 bases each). The V gene lost 6 bases and the J gene lost 1 base, with 10 bases spanning the gap. This CDR3 is 13 amino acids long. The germline gives CDR1 MDHEN, CDR2 SYDVKM. CDR3 nucleotide sequence: TGTGCCAGCAGATCGGGACCGTCCTACGAGCAGTACTTC. Translating it yields CASRSGPSYEQYF.

The chain links TRBV6-2 or TRBV6-3 to TRBJ1-4, with D perhaps TRBD1 (5 bases). The germline CDR1 and CDR2 sequences are MNHEY and SVGEGT. The CDR3 totals 17 residues. V dropped 2 bases and J dropped 7 bases, with 20 bases sitting between them. The CDR3 DNA sequence: TGTGCCAGCAGTTACCGTACCGGGGCCCCTTTGGGTGAAAAACTGTTTTTT. Amino acid sequence: CASSYRTGAPLGEKLFF.

This clonotype was counted ten times or more. The CDR3 is CASSQWERSGYGYTF. CDR3 nucleotide sequence: TGTGCCAGCAGCCAGTGGGAGAGAAGTGGCTATGGCTACACCTTC. V gene TRBV3-1 combines with J gene TRBJ1-2; D gene ambiguous. There are 15 residues in the CDR3. The germline V and J ends were trimmed by 3 bases and 4 bases, with 15 bases remaining between them. Germline V gene data show CDR1 as LGHDT and CDR2 as YNNKEL (reference sequence).

This clonotype was counted at least ten times. This sequence joins TRBV2 and TRBJ1-5; tentatively, D is TRBD1 (5 bases). The ends were cut back, 7 bases at V and 2 bases at J, with 12 bases in the middle. CDR3 length: 14 amino acids. Germline V CDR1 and CDR2: SNHLY, FYNNEI. The CDR3 sequence is CASTIGGGNQPQHF. CDR3 nucleotide sequence: TGTGCCAGCACCATAGGAGGGGGCAATCAGCCCCAGCATTTT.

This clonotype was counted ten times or more. The V call is TRBV28, the J call TRBJ1-1, with a tentative D call TRBD1 (5 bases). The V gene's germline CDR1 is MDHEN and CDR2 SYDVKM. Trimming took 4 bases from V and 5 from J, leaving 14 bases between them. The CDR3 is made up of 14 amino acids. CDR3 coding DNA: TGTGCCAGCAGTTCCGCGGGGGGTCGGACTGAAGCTTTCTTT. Translating it yields CASSSAGGRTEAFF.

This clonotype was counted at least ten times. This chain links TRBV20-1 with TRBJ2-7; 13 positions agree with TRBD2. Germline values: CDR1 DFQATT, CDR2 SNEGSKA (reference sequence). J lost 2 bases, V lost 7 bases, and 5 bases had no gene match. CDR3 length equals 14 residues. In DNA form, the CDR3 reads TGCAGTGTTCTTGGGACTAGCGGGGCCTACGAGCAGTACTTC. It encodes CSVLGTSGAYEQYF.